The rows below give T cell receptor beta chains drawn from one sample of a study of blood T cell repertoires in COVID-19. Measured with immunoSEQ multiplex PCR; TCRdb has only the in-frame clones, and not every one. This table has 200,000 to 300,000 clones, approximately 86% appearing once. Sequencing was done on a sample of peripheral blood. These receptors were collected from a woman aged 55-69 years who had recovered from COVID-19. CDR3s include the opening cysteine and the closing phenylalanine or tryptophan. The order of the fields is D gene, V gene, clone size, CDR3 length, J gene, CDR3 DNA, CDR3 protein. D genes are given only for firm matches. Expanded clones are given a class, and other clones once, few, many or no size at all.

d_gene: TRBD1; v_gene: TRBV9; abundance: .; len: 17; j_gene: TRBJ2-2; CDR3nt: TGTGCCAGCAGCGTCTCGGGGGGACAGGGTGGAACCGGGGAGCTGTTTTTT; CDR3aa: CASSVSGGQGGTGELFF
d_gene: .; v_gene: TRBV27; abundance: .; len: 16; j_gene: TRBJ1-3; CDR3nt: TGTGCCAGCAGTCTAAAGACAGGTAATTCTGGAAACACCATATATTTT; CDR3aa: CASSLKTGNSGNTIYF
d_gene: .; v_gene: TRBV18; abundance: .; len: 13; j_gene: TRBJ1-1; CDR3nt: TGTGCCAGCTCACCCCAGGGGAACACTGAAGCTTTCTTT; CDR3aa: CASSPQGNTEAFF
d_gene: .; v_gene: TRBV7-9; abundance: few; len: 14; j_gene: TRBJ1-4; CDR3nt: TGTGCCAGCAGCCTGGGGCAGGGTAATGAAAAACTGTTTTTT; CDR3aa: CASSLGQGNEKLFF
d_gene: TRBD2; v_gene: TRBV6-5; abundance: .; len: 14; j_gene: TRBJ2-3; CDR3nt: TGTGCCAGCAGTCTTGGGACTAGCGGAGATACGCAGTATTTT; CDR3aa: CASSLGTSGDTQYF
d_gene: .; v_gene: TRBV7-3; abundance: .; len: 16; j_gene: TRBJ2-3; CDR3nt: TGTGCCAGCAGCTTATCCCGCGGGGTTCAGGGAGATACGCAGTATTTT; CDR3aa: CASSLSRGVQGDTQYF
d_gene: TRBD1; v_gene: TRBV6-5; abundance: .; len: 15; j_gene: TRBJ2-5; CDR3nt: TGTGCCAGCACCAACTTAAAGACAGGGTTGGAGACCCAGTACTTC; CDR3aa: CASTNLKTGLETQYF
d_gene: TRBD1; v_gene: TRBV19; abundance: .; len: 15; j_gene: TRBJ1-6; CDR3nt: TGTGCCAGTAGTCCCGACAGGGACTATAATTCACCCCTCCACTTT; CDR3aa: CASSPDRDYNSPLHF
d_gene: .; v_gene: TRBV5-6; abundance: .; len: 15; j_gene: TRBJ1-6; CDR3nt: TGTGCCAGCAGCTTGCTGAGCTCCTATAATTCACCCCTCCACTTT; CDR3aa: CASSLLSSYNSPLHF
d_gene: .; v_gene: TRBV7-3; abundance: once; len: 13; j_gene: TRBJ2-5; CDR3nt: TGTGCCAGCAGCTTAAGAGTCCAAGAGACCCAGTACTTC; CDR3aa: CASSLRVQETQYF
d_gene: TRBD1; v_gene: TRBV29-1; abundance: .; len: 12; j_gene: TRBJ1-2; CDR3nt: TGCAGCGTTGCCAGGGGGAGTGATGGCTACACCTTC; CDR3aa: CSVARGSDGYTF
d_gene: TRBD1; v_gene: TRBV6-5; abundance: .; len: 13; j_gene: TRBJ2-7; CDR3nt: TGTGCCATCCAGGGACAGGGGGCGTCCGAGCAGTACTTC; CDR3aa: CAIQGQGASEQYF
d_gene: TRBD2; v_gene: TRBV19; abundance: .; len: 14; j_gene: TRBJ2-1; CDR3nt: TGTGCCAGTAACGGGGGGACTTCCTACAATGAGCAGTTCTTC; CDR3aa: CASNGGTSYNEQFF
d_gene: .; v_gene: TRBV7-3; abundance: .; len: 14; j_gene: TRBJ2-7; CDR3nt: TGTGCCAGCAGCTTGACAGGAAATCTTGTCGAGCAGTACTTC; CDR3aa: CASSLTGNLVEQYF
d_gene: TRBD1; v_gene: TRBV2; abundance: .; len: 16; j_gene: TRBJ1-6; CDR3nt: TGTGCCAGCAGTCCTGACAGGGGTGGTTGGGGTTCACCCCTCCACTTT; CDR3aa: CASSPDRGGWGSPLHF
d_gene: TRBD1; v_gene: TRBV28; abundance: .; len: 15; j_gene: TRBJ1-1; CDR3nt: TGTGCCAGCAGTCCACCGACAGGGGGAAACACTGAAGCTTTCTTT; CDR3aa: CASSPPTGGNTEAFF
d_gene: TRBD2; v_gene: TRBV7-6; abundance: .; len: 16; j_gene: TRBJ2-1; CDR3nt: TGTGCCAGCAGCTTGGAACTAGCGGGGCGAGACAATGAGCAGTTCTTC; CDR3aa: CASSLELAGRDNEQFF
d_gene: TRBD1; v_gene: TRBV5-1; abundance: .; len: 15; j_gene: TRBJ1-6; CDR3nt: TGCGCCAGCAGCAGGGGGGACAGGTCTAATTCACCCCTCCACTTT; CDR3aa: CASSRGDRSNSPLHF
d_gene: .; v_gene: TRBV10-3; abundance: .; len: 13; j_gene: TRBJ1-2; CDR3nt: TGTGCCATCAGTGGGCCTACAGGGAGTGGCTACACCTTC; CDR3aa: CAISGPTGSGYTF
d_gene: TRBD2; v_gene: TRBV19; abundance: .; len: 14; j_gene: TRBJ2-1; CDR3nt: TGTGCCAGCGAGACTAGCGGGGGGGTCAATGAGCAGTTCTTC; CDR3aa: CASETSGGVNEQFF
d_gene: .; v_gene: TRBV5-1; abundance: .; len: 16; j_gene: TRBJ2-2; CDR3nt: TGCGCCAGCAGCTTGGGCCGGGTGACGAACACCGGGGAGCTGTTTTTT; CDR3aa: CASSLGRVTNTGELFF
d_gene: .; v_gene: TRBV11-3; abundance: .; len: 14; j_gene: TRBJ2-7; CDR3nt: TGTGCCAGCAGCTTAAGGGGGGGTAACTACGAGCAGTACTTC; CDR3aa: CASSLRGGNYEQYF
d_gene: TRBD2; v_gene: TRBV29-1; abundance: .; len: 14; j_gene: TRBJ2-1; CDR3nt: TGCAGTGCAAGGACTGTAGCGGGGTACAATGAGCAGTTCTTC; CDR3aa: CSARTVAGYNEQFF
d_gene: TRBD2; v_gene: TRBV23-1; abundance: .; len: 16; j_gene: TRBJ2-5; CDR3nt: TGCGCCAGCAGGACCCTCGTGCGGGGGGTAAGGGAGACCCAGTACTTC; CDR3aa: CASRTLVRGVRETQYF
d_gene: .; v_gene: TRBV19; abundance: few; len: 13; j_gene: TRBJ1-2; CDR3nt: TGTGCCAGTAGTATCAACCGGGAGACTGGCTACACCTTC; CDR3aa: CASSINRETGYTF
d_gene: .; v_gene: TRBV29-1; abundance: .; len: 13; j_gene: TRBJ1-1; CDR3nt: TGCAGTGGAACCAGGGGTAAGGACACTGAAGCTTTCTTT; CDR3aa: CSGTRGKDTEAFF
d_gene: TRBD1; v_gene: TRBV6-5; abundance: .; len: 14; j_gene: TRBJ1-3; CDR3nt: TGTGCCAGCTCAGGGGGCGCGTCAGGAAACACCATATATTTT; CDR3aa: CASSGGASGNTIYF
d_gene: .; v_gene: TRBV5-4; abundance: .; len: 13; j_gene: TRBJ1-1; CDR3nt: TGTGCCAGCAGCTTCAGTACGTACACTGAAGCTTTCTTT; CDR3aa: CASSFSTYTEAFF
d_gene: TRBD1; v_gene: TRBV7-2; abundance: .; len: 15; j_gene: TRBJ1-2; CDR3nt: TGTGCCAGCATTCCTATCCGGGACAGGGGTCTTGGCTACACCTTC; CDR3aa: CASIPIRDRGLGYTF
d_gene: .; v_gene: TRBV10-1; abundance: .; len: 13; j_gene: TRBJ2-5; CDR3nt: TGCGCCAGCAGTGATGGGCTACAAGAGACCCAGTACTTC; CDR3aa: CASSDGLQETQYF
d_gene: TRBD2; v_gene: TRBV6-5; abundance: .; len: 13; j_gene: TRBJ2-7; CDR3nt: TGTGCCAGCCGGTTCGGGACTAGCTACGAGCAGTACTTC; CDR3aa: CASRFGTSYEQYF
d_gene: .; v_gene: TRBV7-3; abundance: .; len: 14; j_gene: TRBJ2-2; CDR3nt: TGTGCCAGCAGCCGAGACTGGAACACCGGGGAGCTGTTTTTT; CDR3aa: CASSRDWNTGELFF
d_gene: TRBD1; v_gene: TRBV27; abundance: .; len: 18; j_gene: TRBJ2-7; CDR3nt: TGTGCCAGCAGTCCCCGATCCAGGGGGCTGAGCCCAACTAGGGAGCAGTACTTC; CDR3aa: CASSPRSRGLSPTREQYF
d_gene: .; v_gene: TRBV6-5; abundance: few; len: 13; j_gene: TRBJ1-2; CDR3nt: TGTGCCAGCAAGCTAACTCAGGGGTTTGGCTACACCTTC; CDR3aa: CASKLTQGFGYTF
d_gene: .; v_gene: TRBV6-5; abundance: .; len: 14; j_gene: TRBJ2-1; CDR3nt: TGTGCCAGCCGAGTTAACAGAGCCTACAATGAGCAGTTCTTC; CDR3aa: CASRVNRAYNEQFF
d_gene: .; v_gene: TRBV27; abundance: .; len: 15; j_gene: TRBJ1-6; CDR3nt: TGTGCCAGCAGTTTTGGGGGGGCCCAATGGGAGGCCCTCCACTTT; CDR3aa: CASSFGGAQWEALHF
d_gene: .; v_gene: TRBV28; abundance: .; len: 14; j_gene: TRBJ2-7; CDR3nt: TGTGCCAGCTACTCCATTGGAGGTACCTACGAGCAGTACTTC; CDR3aa: CASYSIGGTYEQYF
d_gene: .; v_gene: TRBV15; abundance: .; len: 16; j_gene: TRBJ1-6; CDR3nt: TGTGCCACCAGCAGAGATCGCGGGGGGAGCGCTTCACCCCTCCACTTT; CDR3aa: CATSRDRGGSASPLHF
d_gene: TRBD1; v_gene: TRBV28; abundance: .; len: 13; j_gene: TRBJ1-4; CDR3nt: TGTGCCAGCCGGGAACAGGGGGATGAAAAACTGTTTTTT; CDR3aa: CASREQGDEKLFF
d_gene: .; v_gene: TRBV4-3; abundance: .; len: 16; j_gene: TRBJ2-6; CDR3nt: TGCGCCAGCAGCCAAGATACCCACATGGGGGCCAACGTCCTGACTTTC; CDR3aa: CASSQDTHMGANVLTF
d_gene: .; v_gene: TRBV6-5; abundance: many; len: 13; j_gene: TRBJ1-2; CDR3nt: TGTGCCAGCAGCGCGGGCACAATGTATGGCTACACCTTC; CDR3aa: CASSAGTMYGYTF
d_gene: TRBD2; v_gene: TRBV15; abundance: .; len: 19; j_gene: TRBJ2-5; CDR3nt: TGTGCCACCAGCAGCCCGGGGACTAGCGGGGGGACGTACCAAGAGACCCAGTACTTC; CDR3aa: CATSSPGTSGGTYQETQYF
d_gene: .; v_gene: TRBV5-6; abundance: .; len: 15; j_gene: TRBJ1-4; CDR3nt: TGTGCCAGCAGCTTTCAGGGCCCGGCTAATGAAAAACTGTTTTTT; CDR3aa: CASSFQGPANEKLFF
d_gene: TRBD1; v_gene: TRBV6-4; abundance: few; len: 15; j_gene: TRBJ2-2; CDR3nt: TGTGCCAGCAGGGCACAGGGGGCGAGCACCGGGGAGCTGTTTTTT; CDR3aa: CASRAQGASTGELFF